The sequence of this T cell receptor beta chain was determined in a study of blood T cell repertoires in COVID-19. The CDR3 runs 12 residues. The V end was cut by 5 bases, the J end by 9 bases, with 11 bases between. Two negative PCRs, clearance, or symptom resolution were required of recovered Cohort 3 donors. The table came from immunoSEQ multiplex PCR; TCRdb's copy has only in-frame clones and leaves some out. The top ten hold 6.2% of the sample, which has about 150,000 clones, roughly 80% seen once. The chain couples TRBV12-3 or TRBV12-4 to TRBJ2-1, with D unclear. The specimen was PBMCs or T cells enriched from blood (not recorded which). The receptor was derived from a woman aged 40 to 49 who had recovered from COVID-19. CDR3 loop: CASSPSESEQFF. CDR3 DNA: TGTGCCAGCAGTCCCTCGGAGAGTGAGCAGTTCTTC.